This T cell receptor (beta chain) comes out of a study of OX40 agonist ivuxolimab in advanced cancers. Study background: Patients receiving dose escalation had hepatocellular carcinoma, melanoma, renal cell or head and neck cancer. Three partial responders included one hepatocellular carcinoma patient and two cutaneous melanoma patients. General study findings and limits: Partial responders treated at 0.1-3.0 mg/kg exhibited clonal expansion among the lowest measured. In the expanded peripheral T cells, antigen specificity was never determined.

Regarding this clone: Its target is unknown.

Using immunoSEQ multiplex PCR, the repertoire was profiled, and TCRdb retains in-frame clones only, with some absent. Among about 130,000 clones listed, 90% were seen once. The sequences come from CD4+ or CD8+ T cells sorted from blood, collected in a trial of the OX40 agonist ivuxolimab. The source is an adult with an advanced solid tumor such as melanoma, head and neck, liver or kidney cancer.

CDR3 nucleotide sequence: TGTGCCAGCAGCAAGGGACTAGCGGGAGACTACGAGCAGTACTTC. Its translation is CASSKGLAGDYEQYF. The genes are TRBV7-8 and TRBJ2-7, with 14 bases identical to TRBD2. This CDR3 comprises 15 residues. In germline, CDR1 is SGHVS, CDR2 FQNEAQ. V trimming: 5 bases; J trimming: 3 bases; junction bases outside the gene matches: 3.